The 4 T cell receptor beta chains listed next were all sequenced from one sample in a study of T cells in Graves' hyperthyroidism and ophthalmopathy. Amplification yielded TCR beta CDR3 regions, with RNA transcripts as the source. With the HTBI primer set, the TCR CDR3 went through a first round of RT-PCR. TCRdb redid the calling of the multiplex PCR reads with MiXCR, one entry per CDR3 protein. This table holds some 250,000 distinct CDR3 sequences, roughly 14% found once. The sample comprised blood. These receptors came from a woman in her thirties or forties with Graves' hyperthyroidism that later progressed to Graves' ophthalmopathy.

This clonotype was seen repeatedly, ten times or more. This rearrangement joins TRBV12-3 or TRBV12-4 to TRBJ2-7; 7 bases map to TRBD1. Trimming took 4 bases from V and 2 from J; bases not matched to a gene: 11. The CDR3 consists of 16 residues. CDR3 in DNA: TGTGCCAGCAGTTCCTACATTTGGACAGGACCCTACGAGCAGTACTTC. Protein product: CASSSYIWTGPYEQYF.

The table lists this clonotype with many counts. Written as DNA, the CDR3 is TGTGCCAGCAGTTACGCGAGGGCTGGCACCGGGGAGCTGTTTTTT. Its protein is CASSYARAGTGELFF. The chain couples TRBV6-5 to TRBJ2-2; TRBD2 might be the D (5 bases). The CDR3 length is 15 residues. Between the trimmed V and J ends, which lost 2 bases and 4 bases, there was a span of 11 bases. Germline CDR1 MNHEY, CDR2 SVGAGI.

This clonotype appeared a few times. This sequence may be a read error, since a much larger clone differs from it by one base. This chain joins TRBV10-3 and TRBJ2-1, with TRBD1 matching over 9 bases. The germline gives CDR1 ENHRY, CDR2 SYGVKD. There are 14 residues in the CDR3. The V segment lost 5 bases and the J segment 8 bases; nucleotides outside the gene matches: 7. The CDR3 loop reads CAISRRDRVHEQFF. The DNA of the CDR3 is TGTGCCATCAGTAGAAGGGACAGGGTGCATGAGCAGTTCTTC.

This clonotype was found many times. This rearrangement joins TRBV3-1 to TRBJ2-5, with 11 bases identical to TRBD2. The CDR3 is made up of 20 amino acids. V shed 3 bases and J 5 bases; nucleotides not matched to a gene: 20. CDR1 is LGHDT, CDR2 YNNKEL, per germline (reference sequence). CDR3 DNA sequence: TGTGCCAGCAGCCACCAAGACCCACTAGCGGGAGTAGAGCTGTGGGAGACCCAGTACTTC. It is translated as CASSHQDPLAGVELWETQYF.